Many counts were recorded for the clone carrying this TCR beta chain. The antigen is undetermined. This entry belongs to a study of T-cell reconstitution after alpha-beta-depleted transplantation in children. Study conclusions and caveats: Fresh T-cell production supplied most of the T-cell counts and diversity seen one year after transplant. Day-60 TCRbeta diversity that was high in some patients was derived from surviving recipient T cells and thymic progenitors. Alpha-beta T cells about two months after transplant reportedly derived from several hundred expanded graft clones.

Unique molecular identifiers were used in preparing the TCRbeta library. TCRdb reanalysed the PCR reads using MiXCR and keeps one entry per CDR3 protein. The sample includes about 300,000 distinct CDR3 sequences, 6.5% to 9% of them seen just once. Sequenced material: peripheral blood, taken 360 days after TCRalphabeta/CD19-depleted stem cell transplant. This sequence originates from a female patient aged 2-9 years who had a stem cell transplant for Fanconi anemia, so the T cells may come from the graft donor.

CDR3 nucleotide sequence: TGTGCCATCAGTGGCCTAGGGACAGAAGACTACGAGCAGTACTTC. Translation gives CAISGLGTEDYEQYF. The chain recombines TRBV10-3 with TRBJ2-7; 7 bases are shared with TRBD1. The germline CDR1 and CDR2 sequences are ENHRY and SYGVKD. Trimming cost V 4 bases and J 3 bases; bases outside gene matches: 9. CDR3 length equals 15 residues.